The entry below gives a single T cell receptor beta chain sequence along with its context. As yet, its antigen is unknown. V lost 3 bases and J 6 bases, leaving 18 bases between the germline ends. Germline-derived CDR1 and CDR2 are LNHDA and SQIVND (reference sequence). The CDR3 covers 16 residues. The sample is drawn from a study of PD-L1 blockade in urothelial cancer. Background on the study: There were a median of around 140,000 T cells in blood samples.

General study results and limits: When measured at 3 weeks, tumor-associated blood clones expanded more in durable-benefit patients.

Added to each PCR by spiking were synthetic TCR analog templates. Assay used: immunoSEQ multiplex PCR; TCRdb lists only in-frame clones, some missing. The sample shows about 100,000 clones, 70% to 90% of them seen only once. The rearrangement uses TRBV19 and TRBJ2-1, with a weak D call TRBD2 (5 bases). This sample comprised PBMCs, obtained around atezolizumab (anti-PD-L1) treatment. This sequence was found in a man over 45 with urothelial cancer. This CDR3 is CASSIKGGYVLNEQFF. The CDR3, as DNA: TGTGCCAGTAGTATTAAAGGCGGGTACGTACTCAATGAGCAGTTCTTC. Complete variable domain (other parts from reference TRBV19 and TRBJ2-1): DGGITQSPKYLFRKEGQNVTLSCEQNLNHDAMYWYRQDPGQGLRLIYYSQIVNDFQKGDIAEGYSVSREKKESFPLTVTSAQKNPTAFYLCASSIKGGYVLNEQFFGPGTRLTVL.